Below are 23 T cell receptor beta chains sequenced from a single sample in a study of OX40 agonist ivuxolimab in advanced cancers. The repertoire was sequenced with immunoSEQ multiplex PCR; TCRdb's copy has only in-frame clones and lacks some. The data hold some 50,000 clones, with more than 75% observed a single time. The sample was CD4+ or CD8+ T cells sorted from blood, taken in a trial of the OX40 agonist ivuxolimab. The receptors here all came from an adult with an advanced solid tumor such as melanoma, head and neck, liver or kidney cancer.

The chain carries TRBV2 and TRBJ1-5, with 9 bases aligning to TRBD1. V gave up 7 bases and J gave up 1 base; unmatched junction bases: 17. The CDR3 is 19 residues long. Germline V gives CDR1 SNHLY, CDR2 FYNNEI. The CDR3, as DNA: TGTGCCAGCACCCGGTGGAGTACAGGGGGCGGAAGGAGCAATCAGCCCCAGCATTTT. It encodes CASTRWSTGGGRSNQPQHF. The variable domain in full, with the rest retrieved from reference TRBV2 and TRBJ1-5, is EPEVTQTPSHQVTQMGQEVILRCVPISNHLYFYWYRQILGQKVEFLVSFYNNEISEKSEIFDDQFSVERPDGSNFTLKIRSTKLEDSAMYFCASTRWSTGGGRSNQPQHFGDGTRLSIL.

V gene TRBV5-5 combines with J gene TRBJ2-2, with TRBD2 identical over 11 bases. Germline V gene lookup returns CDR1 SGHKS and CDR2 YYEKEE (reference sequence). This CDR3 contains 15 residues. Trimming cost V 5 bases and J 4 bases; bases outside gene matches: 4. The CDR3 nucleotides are TGTGCCAGCAGTTTTCTAGCGGGGGGCACCGGGGAGCTGTTTTTT. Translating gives CASSFLAGGTGELFF. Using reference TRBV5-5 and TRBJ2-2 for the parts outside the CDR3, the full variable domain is DAGVTQSPTHLIKTRGQQVTLRCSPISGHKSVSWYQQVLGQGPQFIFQYYEKEERGRGNFPDRFSARQFPNYSSELNVNALLLGDSALYLCASSFLAGGTGELFFGEGSRLTVL.

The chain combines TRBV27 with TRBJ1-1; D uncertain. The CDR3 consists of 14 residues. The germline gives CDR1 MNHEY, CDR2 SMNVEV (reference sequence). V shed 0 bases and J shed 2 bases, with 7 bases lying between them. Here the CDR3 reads CASSLSISNTEAFF. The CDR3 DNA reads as TGTGCCAGCAGTTTATCAATATCAAACACTGAAGCTTTCTTT.

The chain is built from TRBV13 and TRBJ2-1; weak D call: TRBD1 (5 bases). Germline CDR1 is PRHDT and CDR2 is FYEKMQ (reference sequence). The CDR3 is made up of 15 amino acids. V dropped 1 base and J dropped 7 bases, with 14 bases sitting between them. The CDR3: CASSLAEAGLNEQFF. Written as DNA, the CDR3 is TGTGCCAGCAGCTTAGCCGAAGCAGGGTTGAATGAGCAGTTCTTC.

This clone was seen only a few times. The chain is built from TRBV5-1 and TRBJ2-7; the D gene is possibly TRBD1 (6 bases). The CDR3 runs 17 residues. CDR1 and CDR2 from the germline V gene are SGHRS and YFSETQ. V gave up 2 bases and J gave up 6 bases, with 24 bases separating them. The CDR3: CASSLMDSLFPLVEQYF. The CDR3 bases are TGCGCCAGCAGCTTAATGGACAGTTTATTTCCTCTCGTCGAGCAGTACTTC.

The CDR3 spells CASSDPPPTGVDTQYF. Here the CDR3 DNA reads TGTGCCAGCAGCGACCCACCCCCGACTGGGGTAGATACGCAGTATTTT. The chain links TRBV28 to TRBJ2-3; D not certain. V was pared by 6 bases and J by 5 bases, with 21 bases between. The CDR3 is 16 amino acids. From germline, CDR1 is MDHEN and CDR2 SYDVKM.

CDR3 loop: CASSPDSWETQYF. The CDR3 DNA reads TGTGCCAGTAGTCCGGACAGTTGGGAGACCCAGTACTTC. The chain couples TRBV19 to TRBJ2-5, with D possibly being TRBD1 (6 bases). V was shortened by 5 bases and J by 5 bases, with 12 bases between the two germline ends. Per germline, CDR1 LNHDA and CDR2 SQIVND (reference sequence). This CDR3 has 13 amino acids.

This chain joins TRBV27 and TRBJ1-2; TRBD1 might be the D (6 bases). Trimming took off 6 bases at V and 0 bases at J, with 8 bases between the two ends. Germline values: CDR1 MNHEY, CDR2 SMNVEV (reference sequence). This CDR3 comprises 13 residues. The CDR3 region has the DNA TGTGCCAGCAGATGGACAGCTAACTATGGCTACACCTTC. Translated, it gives CASRWTANYGYTF.

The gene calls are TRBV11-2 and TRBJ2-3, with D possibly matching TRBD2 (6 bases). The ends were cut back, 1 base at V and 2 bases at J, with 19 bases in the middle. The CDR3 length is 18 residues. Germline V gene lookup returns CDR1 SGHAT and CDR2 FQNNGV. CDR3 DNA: TGTGCCAGCAGCTTAGTTAGGACGAGCGGGCGACTCACAGATACGCAGTATTTT. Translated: CASSLVRTSGRLTDTQYF.

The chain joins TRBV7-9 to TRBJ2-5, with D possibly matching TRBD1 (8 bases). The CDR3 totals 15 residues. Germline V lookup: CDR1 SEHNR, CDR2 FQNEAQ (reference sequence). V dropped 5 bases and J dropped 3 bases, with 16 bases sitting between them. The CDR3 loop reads CASSPQGGTKETQYF. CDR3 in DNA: TGTGCCAGCAGCCCACAGGGGGGGACTAAAGAGACCCAGTACTTC.

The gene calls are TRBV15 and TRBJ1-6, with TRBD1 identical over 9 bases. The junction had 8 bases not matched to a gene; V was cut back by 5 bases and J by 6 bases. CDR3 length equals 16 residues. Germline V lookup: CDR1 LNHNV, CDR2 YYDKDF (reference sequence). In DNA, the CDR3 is TGTGCCACCAGCGACCCCCCGGGACAGGGTAATTCACCCCTCCACTTT. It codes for CATSDPPGQGNSPLHF.

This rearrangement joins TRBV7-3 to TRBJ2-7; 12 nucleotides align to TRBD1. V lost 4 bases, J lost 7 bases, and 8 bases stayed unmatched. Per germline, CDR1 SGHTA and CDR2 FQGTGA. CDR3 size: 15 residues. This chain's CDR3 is CASSSVGQGAGEQYF. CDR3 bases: TGTGCCAGCAGCTCCGTGGGACAGGGGGCTGGTGAGCAGTACTTC. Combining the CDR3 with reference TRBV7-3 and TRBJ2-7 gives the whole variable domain GAGVSQTPSNKVTEKGKYVELRCDPISGHTALYWYRQSLGQGPEFLIYFQGTGAADDSGLPNDRFFAVRPEGSVSTLKIQRTERGDSAVYLCASSSVGQGAGEQYFGPGTRLTVT.

CDR3 nucleotides: TGTGCCAGCAGCGCCACAGGGGACTCAGATACGCAGTATTTT. Translated: CASSATGDSDTQYF. The V gene is TRBV11-1, the J gene TRBJ2-3; D might be TRBD1 (7 bases). The CDR3 contains 14 residues. V lost 5 bases to trimming and J lost 4 bases, with 13 bases between them. Per the germline V gene, CDR1 is SGHAT and CDR2 is FQDESV (reference sequence). Combining the CDR3 with reference TRBV11-1 and TRBJ2-3 gives the whole variable domain EAEVAQSPRYKITEKSQAVAFWCDPISGHATLYWYRQILGQGPELLVQFQDESVVDDSQLPKDRFSAERLKGVDSTLKIQPAELGDSAMYLCASSATGDSDTQYFGPGTRLTVL.

This chain's CDR3 is CASSLSASGGYNEQFF. The CDR3, as DNA: TGTGCCAGCAGCCTGAGCGCTAGCGGGGGGTACAATGAGCAGTTCTTC. The chain links TRBV7-9 to TRBJ2-1; 11 nucleotides agree with TRBD2. The CDR3 length is 16 residues. Trimming removed 5 bases from V and 4 bases from J; junction bases left unmatched: 7. Germline V gene data show CDR1 as SEHNR and CDR2 as FQNEAQ (reference sequence).

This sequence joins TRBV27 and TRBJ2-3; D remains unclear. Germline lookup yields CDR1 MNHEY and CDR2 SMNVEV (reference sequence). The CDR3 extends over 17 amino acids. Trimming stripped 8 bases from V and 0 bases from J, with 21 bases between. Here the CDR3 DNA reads TGTGCCAGCTCCCAGTGGGCGACCCTCGTGAGCACAGATACGCAGTATTTT. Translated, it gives CASSQWATLVSTDTQYF.

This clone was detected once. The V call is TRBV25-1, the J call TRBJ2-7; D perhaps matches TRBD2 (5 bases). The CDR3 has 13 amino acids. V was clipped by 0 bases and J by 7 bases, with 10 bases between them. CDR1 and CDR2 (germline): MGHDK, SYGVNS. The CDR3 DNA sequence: TGTGCCAGCAGTGAATATATGAGGGTGGAGCAGTACTTC. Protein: CASSEYMRVEQYF.

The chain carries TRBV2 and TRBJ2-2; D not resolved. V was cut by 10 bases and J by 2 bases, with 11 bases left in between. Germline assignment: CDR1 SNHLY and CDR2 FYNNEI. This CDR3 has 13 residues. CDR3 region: CATERANTGELFF. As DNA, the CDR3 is TGTGCCACCGAACGGGCTAACACCGGGGAGCTGTTTTTT. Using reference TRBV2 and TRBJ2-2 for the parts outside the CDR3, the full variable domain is EPEVTQTPSHQVTQMGQEVILRCVPISNHLYFYWYRQILGQKVEFLVSFYNNEISEKSEIFDDQFSVERPDGSNFTLKIRSTKLEDSAMYFCATERANTGELFFGEGSRLTVL.

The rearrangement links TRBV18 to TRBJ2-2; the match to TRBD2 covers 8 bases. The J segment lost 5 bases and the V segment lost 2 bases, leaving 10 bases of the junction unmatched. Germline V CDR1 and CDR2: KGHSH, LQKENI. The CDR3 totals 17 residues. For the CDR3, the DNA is TGTGCCAGCTCACCAACGGTGGCGGGAGGTGGTACCGGGGAGCTGTTTTTT. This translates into CASSPTVAGGGTGELFF.

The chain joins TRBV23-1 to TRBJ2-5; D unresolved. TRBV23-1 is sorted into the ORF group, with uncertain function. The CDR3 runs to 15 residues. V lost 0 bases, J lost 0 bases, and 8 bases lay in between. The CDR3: CASSQSGPNQETQYF. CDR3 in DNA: TGCGCCAGCAGTCAATCCGGACCGAACCAAGAGACCCAGTACTTC.

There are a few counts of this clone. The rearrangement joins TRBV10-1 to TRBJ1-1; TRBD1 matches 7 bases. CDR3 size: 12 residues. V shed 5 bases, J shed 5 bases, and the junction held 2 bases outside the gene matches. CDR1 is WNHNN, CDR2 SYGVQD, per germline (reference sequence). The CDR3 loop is CASSSTGTEAFF. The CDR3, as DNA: TGCGCCAGCAGTTCGACAGGGACTGAAGCTTTCTTT.

CDR3 in amino acids: CASSVQGSYGYTF. The CDR3 nucleotides are TGTGCCAGCAGTGTTCAGGGTAGCTATGGCTACACCTTC. The rearrangement links TRBV6-5 to TRBJ1-2; the D gene is possibly TRBD1 (5 bases). The ends were cut back, 5 bases at V and 4 bases at J, with 11 bases in the middle. Germline V CDR1 and CDR2: MNHEY, SVGAGI. The CDR3 spans 13 residues.

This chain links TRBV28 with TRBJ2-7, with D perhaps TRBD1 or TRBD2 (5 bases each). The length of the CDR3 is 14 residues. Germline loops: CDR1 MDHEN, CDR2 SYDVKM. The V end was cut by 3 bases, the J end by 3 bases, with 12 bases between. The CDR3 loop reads CASSFYRGIYEQYF. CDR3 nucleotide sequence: TGTGCCAGCAGTTTTTATCGGGGCATCTACGAGCAGTACTTC.

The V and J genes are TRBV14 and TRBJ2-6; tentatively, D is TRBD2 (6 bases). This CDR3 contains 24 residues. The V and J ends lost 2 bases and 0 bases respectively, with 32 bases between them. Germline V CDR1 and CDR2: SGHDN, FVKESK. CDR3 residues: CASSQKGFLLGDFLRHSGANVLTF. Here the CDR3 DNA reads TGTGCCAGCAGCCAAAAAGGATTCCTTCTCGGGGACTTCCTTCGTCACTCTGGGGCCAACGTCCTGACTTTC.